The 26 T cell receptor beta chains listed next were all sequenced from one sample in a study of Ad26.COV2.S vaccination and SARS-CoV-2 variants. This table comes from immunoSEQ multiplex PCR, and its TCRdb copy is limited to in-frame clones, with some not included. The sample records about 460,000 clones, roughly 87% being singletons. Specified treatment: approximately 18 received Ad26.COV2.S at low or high dose, single or two shots; 5 received placebo; per-sample allocation not given. On day 63 after the first injection, vaccine and placebo recipients gave samples. This specimen consisted of peripheral blood, obtained in a trial of Ad26.COV2.S vaccine versus placebo. These receptors all stem from a person between 18 and 60 years old who received the Ad26.COV2.S COVID-19 vaccine or a placebo.

The CDR3 loop is CASSRLYEQYF. In DNA, the CDR3 is TGTGCCAGCAGCCGACTGTACGAGCAGTACTTC. The chain combines TRBV6-5 with TRBJ2-7, with unresolved D. Trimming took 6 bases from V and 4 from J, leaving 7 bases between them. In germline, CDR1 is MNHEY, CDR2 SVGAGI. This CDR3 is built from 11 residues.

The CDR3 DNA follows: TGTGCCAGCAGTCCCGACTGGGCTGGGGAGACCCAGTACTTC. The encoded protein is CASSPDWAGETQYF. This chain uses TRBV2 with TRBJ2-5; D is ambiguous. CDR3 length: 14 amino acids. Deletions cut 5 bases from V and 5 bases from J, with 15 bases between. Germline loops: CDR1 SNHLY, CDR2 FYNNEI.

This sequence joins TRBV28 and TRBJ1-2; D is undetermined. CDR1 and CDR2 (germline): MDHEN, SYDVKM. The ends were cut back, 6 bases at V and 7 bases at J, with 12 bases in the middle. This CDR3 spans 12 amino acids. The CDR3 reads CASSANFLGYTF. The CDR3 DNA sequence: TGTGCCAGCAGCGCGAATTTTCTTGGCTACACCTTC.

This chain uses TRBV2 with TRBJ1-1, with D maybe TRBD1 (5 bases). Per germline, CDR1 SNHLY and CDR2 FYNNEI. The length of the CDR3 is 15 residues. The germline V and J ends were trimmed by 3 bases and 2 bases, with 13 bases remaining between them. CDR3 bases: TGTGCCAGCAGTGAGAGGGGTTCGGCAAACACTGAAGCTTTCTTT. Its translation: CASSERGSANTEAFF.

This chain connects TRBV28 to TRBJ2-2; no clear D gene. The CDR3 covers 17 residues. V shed 3 bases and J shed 0 bases, with 14 bases lying between them. Germline V gene lookup returns CDR1 MDHEN and CDR2 SYDVKM. This chain's CDR3 is CASSFLTFPSNTGELFF. CDR3 coding DNA: TGTGCCAGCAGTTTTCTGACCTTTCCCTCGAACACCGGGGAGCTGTTTTTT.

V and J are TRBV29-1 and TRBJ2-1; 9 bases are a match to TRBD2. This CDR3 is 14 amino acids long. J gave up 4 bases and V 7 bases, and 8 bases lay outside the gene matches. Per germline, CDR1 SQVTM and CDR2 ANQGSEA. The CDR3 is CSARTSALYNEQFF. In nucleotides, the CDR3 is TGCAGCGCGAGGACTAGCGCGTTATACAATGAGCAGTTCTTC.

This rearrangement joins TRBV19 to TRBJ1-2; TRBD1 matches at 8 bases. Germline V gives CDR1 LNHDA, CDR2 SQIVND (reference sequence). CDR3 length: 15 amino acids. V lost 6 bases, J lost 7 bases, and 13 bases stayed unmatched. Written as DNA, the CDR3 is TGTGCCAGTAGGACGGACAGGGCGGCTCGTCCTGGCTACACCTTC. Amino acid sequence: CASRTDRAARPGYTF.

The chain recombines TRBV5-1 with TRBJ2-3; D ambiguous. Germline CDR1 reads SGHRS; CDR2 reads YFSETQ. V lost 0 bases, J lost 4 bases, and 9 bases lay in between. The CDR3 length is 14 residues. CDR3: CASSLVGRPDTQYF. CDR3 coding DNA: TGCGCCAGCAGCTTGGTAGGAAGACCAGATACGCAGTATTTT.

The chain uses TRBV9 and TRBJ2-5; unclear D gene. Trimming took 0 bases from V and 2 from J, leaving 8 bases between them. The CDR3 contains 14 residues. Germline assignment: CDR1 SGDLS and CDR2 YYNGEE. CDR3 in amino acids: CASSVGPQQETQYF. The CDR3 DNA reads TGTGCCAGCAGCGTAGGCCCGCAACAAGAGACCCAGTACTTC.

CDR3: CASSVEVGETSTDTQYF. The CDR3 DNA sequence: TGTGCCAGCAGCGTAGAGGTGGGAGAGACTAGCACAGATACGCAGTATTTT. V and J are TRBV9 and TRBJ2-3; weak D call: TRBD2 (5 bases). Germline V CDR1 and CDR2: SGDLS, YYNGEE. The CDR3 loop spans 17 amino acids. Trimming left V 0 bases short and J 0 bases short, with 14 bases between.

The gene calls are TRBV6-6 and TRBJ2-7, with 10 bases lining up with TRBD1. V dropped 5 bases and J dropped 4; count of bases not matched to a gene: 14. The CDR3 spans 17 residues. CDR1 and CDR2 from the germline V gene are MNHNY and SVGAGI (reference sequence). CDR3 DNA: TGTGCCAGCAGTCACCAGAAACCCGGGACAGGGGTATACGAGCAGTACTTC. It codes for CASSHQKPGTGVYEQYF.

The chain recombines TRBV19 with TRBJ2-5; tentatively, D is TRBD1 or TRBD2 (6 bases each). Germline loops: CDR1 LNHDA, CDR2 SQIVND (reference sequence). CDR3 length: 15 residues. V lost 3 bases and J 4 bases, leaving 15 bases between the germline ends. The CDR3 loop is CASSIVWGAGETQYF. CDR3 nucleotide sequence: TGTGCCAGTAGTATCGTTTGGGGGGCGGGAGAGACCCAGTACTTC.

This chain uses TRBV12-3 or TRBV12-4 with TRBJ1-1, with 7 bases lining up with TRBD1. The CDR3 length is 13 residues. The V segment lost 7 bases and the J segment 1 base; nucleotides outside the gene matches: 3. In nucleotides, the CDR3 is TGTGCCAGCATACGACAGGGGAACACTGAAGCTTTCTTT. Translated, it gives CASIRQGNTEAFF.

This sequence joins TRBV27 and TRBJ1-1; D gene unclear. V lost 0 bases and J lost 1, with 3 bases in between. Germline V gene sequence: CDR1 MNHEY, CDR2 SMNVEV (reference sequence). The length of the CDR3 is 13 residues. DNA for the CDR3: TGTGCCAGCAGTTTATCAGAGAACACTGAAGCTTTCTTT. This encodes CASSLSENTEAFF.

This clone was seen a single time. V and J are TRBV18 and TRBJ1-4; D may be TRBD1 (5 bases). The CDR3 totals 15 residues. V dropped 2 bases and J dropped 7 bases, with 14 bases sitting between them. Germline V gene lookup returns CDR1 KGHSH and CDR2 LQKENI. CDR3 residues: CASSPGGAGGEKLFF. The CDR3, as DNA: TGTGCCAGCTCACCAGGCGGGGCCGGGGGTGAAAAACTGTTTTTT. The variable domain in full, completed from reference TRBV18 and TRBJ1-4, reads NAGVMQNPRHLVRRRGQEARLRCSPMKGHSHVYWYRQLPEEGLKFMVYLQKENIIDESGMPKERFSAEFPKEGPSILRIQQVVRGDSAAYFCASSPGGAGGEKLFFGSGTQLSVL.

The chain carries TRBV28 and TRBJ1-4; a possible D gene is TRBD1 (5 bases). V was pared by 4 bases and J by 8 bases, with 20 bases between. The germline CDR1 and CDR2 sequences are MDHEN and SYDVKM. The CDR3 spans 16 residues. The CDR3 spells CASSSSTRERREKLFF. The DNA of the CDR3 is TGTGCCAGCAGTTCCTCGACCAGGGAGAGACGGGAAAAACTGTTTTTT.

This clone was found once. J is TRBJ2-1 and V is TRBV2; no firm D call. The CDR3 contains 14 residues. Trimming left V 2 bases short and J 0 bases short, with 5 bases between. CDR1 and CDR2 (germline): SNHLY, FYNNEI. CDR3 coding DNA: TGTGCCAGCAGTGAAAGGATCTCCTACAATGAGCAGTTCTTC. Encoded protein: CASSERISYNEQFF.

J is TRBJ2-5 and V is TRBV5-4; D gene ambiguous. This CDR3 has 15 residues. Germline CDR1 reads SGHNT; CDR2 reads YYREEE (reference sequence). Trimming left V 0 bases short and J 1 base short, with 10 bases between. The DNA of the CDR3 is TGTGCCAGCAGCTTGGAAAGGCAGAGCCAAGAGACCCAGTACTTC. It is translated as CASSLERQSQETQYF.

The V and J genes are TRBV5-1 and TRBJ1-1; TRBD1 might be the D (6 bases). This CDR3 spans 15 amino acids. Germline loops: CDR1 SGHRS, CDR2 YFSETQ. Between the trimmed V and J ends, which lost 3 bases and 5 bases, there was a span of 17 bases. This CDR3 is CASSSSKQGYTEAFF. The CDR3 nucleotides read TGCGCCAGCAGCTCGAGCAAACAGGGTTATACTGAAGCTTTCTTT.

For the CDR3, the DNA is TGCGCCAGCAGCCCAAATGATAGATGGCTGTACGAGCAGTACTTC. As protein: CASSPNDRWLYEQYF. This rearrangement joins TRBV4-1 to TRBJ2-7; D unresolved. Per germline, CDR1 MGHRA and CDR2 YSYEKL. V was shortened by 4 bases and J by 4 bases, with 17 bases between the two germline ends. CDR3 length equals 15 residues.

This clone was detected only a few times. This chain links TRBV7-8 with TRBJ1-5; no firm D call. This CDR3 comprises 13 residues. The germline CDR1 and CDR2 sequences are SGHVS and FQNEAQ. The V end was cut by 5 bases, the J end by 4 bases, with 9 bases between. CDR3 in DNA: TGTGCCAGCAGCCCACAGCTTAATCAGCCCCAGCATTTT. Translated, it gives CASSPQLNQPQHF.

The rearrangement links TRBV6-5 to TRBJ2-7; TRBD1 might be the D (6 bases). The CDR3 length is 14 residues. V lost 5 bases and J 6 bases, leaving 17 bases between the germline ends. Per the germline V gene, CDR1 is MNHEY and CDR2 is SVGAGI. In DNA form, the CDR3 reads TGTGCCAGCAGTCCCGGGACACCCCTGATCGAGCAGTACTTC. Protein: CASSPGTPLIEQYF.

The chain has TRBV6-6 and TRBJ1-6; TRBD1 is a possible D gene (5 bases). The germline V and J ends were trimmed by 2 bases and 9 bases, with 11 bases remaining between them. CDR1 is MNHNY and CDR2 is SVGAGI in the germline V gene (reference sequence). The CDR3 length is 14 residues. The chain's CDR3 is CASSYEGKTSPLHF. The CDR3 DNA is TGTGCCAGCAGTTACGAGGGGAAGACTTCACCCCTCCACTTT.

The J gene is TRBJ2-3, the V gene TRBV7-3, with 8 bases fitting TRBD2. This CDR3 is 14 amino acids long. Trimming cost V 4 bases and J 6 bases; bases outside gene matches: 6. Germline values: CDR1 SGHTA, CDR2 FQGTGA. The CDR3 here is CASSSGLALDTQYF. The CDR3 coding sequence is TGTGCCAGCAGCTCCGGACTAGCTTTGGATACGCAGTATTTT. The whole variable domain, remainder taken from reference TRBV7-3 and TRBJ2-3, is GAGVSQTPSNKVTEKGKYVELRCDPISGHTALYWYRQSLGQGPEFLIYFQGTGAADDSGLPNDRFFAVRPEGSVSTLKIQRTERGDSAVYLCASSSGLALDTQYFGPGTRLTVL.

Comments on this clone: One end of the junction fails to match germline, which may point to a read error. The genes are TRBV12-3 or TRBV12-4 and TRBJ1-4; D is unresolved. This CDR3 is 13 amino acids long. CDR3 in DNA: TGTGCCAGCAGAAAACAGACTACTGAAAAACTGTTTTTT. It is translated as CASRKQTTEKLFF.

The J gene is TRBJ2-6, the V gene TRBV18, with a possible D match to TRBD1 (5 bases). Germline loops: CDR1 KGHSH, CDR2 LQKENI. The CDR3 totals 16 residues. With 0 bases removed from V and 3 bases from J, the gap between germline ends came to 9 bases. CDR3 in DNA: TGTGCCAGCTCACCACCCGGCAGGGATGGGGCCAACGTCCTGACTTTC. Translated, it gives CASSPPGRDGANVLTF.